Below, 22 T cell receptor beta chains from the same sample are listed, as sequenced in a study of T cell responses to AZD1222 COVID-19 vaccine (dated by TCRdb to about 2021). Explained via the paper, the time point label denotes: baseline before first vaccination. Library generation was performed with the immunoSEQ multiplex PCR assay. TCRdb carries this immuneACCESS record with in-frame sequences only. Its versions omit some clonotypes, under half of them owing to an unresolved V gene in the studies checked, with the rest unexplained. Counted in this sample were 60,000 to 80,000 clones; roughly 90% of them appeared once. The ten most abundant clones make up just under 5% of the sample. Here the sequenced sample was peripheral blood, taken on day 0 of AZD1222 vaccination. These receptors came from an adult in good health.

J is TRBJ2-1 and V is TRBV30; D uncertain. Germline lookup yields CDR1 GTSNPN and CDR2 SVGIG (reference sequence). CDR3 length equals 12 residues. With 2 bases removed from V and 8 bases from J, the gap between germline ends came to 10 bases. The CDR3 protein is CAWSSKYDEQFF. CDR3 sequence (DNA): TGTGCCTGGAGTTCCAAGTATGATGAGCAGTTCTTC.

V usage is TRBV7-2 and J usage is TRBJ1-5; D might be TRBD1 (5 bases). The CDR3 is 16 residues long. Germline V gene sequence: CDR1 SGHTA, CDR2 FQGNSA. Trimming removed 1 base at V and 1 base at J, with 11 bases between. The CDR3 spells CASSLVGGASNQPQHF. In DNA, the CDR3 is TGTGCCAGCAGCTTAGTAGGAGGGGCGAGCAATCAGCCCCAGCATTTT.

The DNA of the CDR3 is TGTGCCAGCAGCCAAGTAGGGAGAGGGTCACCCCTCCACTTT. This sequence encodes CASSQVGRGSPLHF. The V gene is TRBV14, the J gene TRBJ1-6; D is unclear. V lost 1 base and J 10 bases, leaving 11 bases between the germline ends. The CDR3 contains 14 residues. Germline lookup yields CDR1 SGHDN and CDR2 FVKESK.

The J gene is TRBJ1-1, the V gene TRBV7-8, with D possibly being TRBD1 (6 bases). Per the germline V gene, CDR1 is SGHVS and CDR2 is FQNEAQ. This CDR3 spans 13 amino acids. V was shortened by 5 bases and J by 6 bases, with 13 bases between the two germline ends. The CDR3 here is CASSPVSGAEAFF. DNA for the CDR3: TGTGCCAGCAGCCCCGTGTCAGGGGCTGAAGCTTTCTTT.

The chain employs TRBV9 and TRBJ2-7; tentatively, D is TRBD2 (5 bases). V shed 0 bases and J shed 7 bases, with 20 bases lying between them. Germline V gives CDR1 SGDLS, CDR2 YYNGEE. There are 16 residues in the CDR3. DNA of the CDR3: TGTGCCAGCAGCGTAGGGGTAACGGGAAGGTTATTGGAGCAGTACTTC. Translation gives CASSVGVTGRLLEQYF.

In regard to this clone: At the DNA level, this CDR3 is encoded by other sequences in the same sample as well. V is TRBV20-1 and J is TRBJ1-2, with D possibly TRBD1 on 5 matching bases. CDR3 size: 11 residues. The germline CDR1 and CDR2 sequences are DFQATT and SNEGSKA (reference sequence). V was cut by 5 bases and J by 4 bases, with 8 bases left in between. For the CDR3, the DNA is TGCAGTGCTCCTGGGACCTATGGCTACACCTTC. Translated, it gives CSAPGTYGYTF.

V usage is TRBV2 and J usage is TRBJ1-2, with TRBD1 identical over 8 bases. Germline assignment: CDR1 SNHLY and CDR2 FYNNEI. This CDR3 contains 14 residues. Unmatched junction bases numbered 7, after V lost 4 bases and J lost 6 bases. The CDR3 DNA sequence: TGTGCCAGCAGTGCTCGGCAGGGGGCCCATGGCTACACCTTC. This translates into CASSARQGAHGYTF.

The V call is TRBV7-3, the J call TRBJ1-2; D possibly corresponds to TRBD1 (5 bases). The CDR3 consists of 14 residues. Per the germline V gene, CDR1 is SGHTA and CDR2 is FQGTGA. Trimming stripped 5 bases from V and 8 bases from J, with 18 bases between. CDR3 DNA sequence: TGTGCCAGCAGCCCTGGCGGGGCGTCCAGGGGCTACACCTTC. Translated: CASSPGGASRGYTF.

This rearrangement joins TRBV5-1 to TRBJ1-3; 11 nucleotides align to TRBD1. From germline, CDR1 is SGHRS and CDR2 YFSETQ. The V and J ends lost 3 bases and 3 bases, in that order; junction bases with no gene match: 8. The CDR3 is 17 amino acids. The CDR3 sequence: CASSSQGQGAFGNTIYF. The DNA of the CDR3 is TGCGCCAGCAGCTCCCAAGGACAGGGGGCCTTTGGAAACACCATATATTTT.

The rearrangement uses TRBV2 and TRBJ1-3; no definite D call. CDR3 length equals 14 residues. Trimming took 4 bases from V and 6 from J, leaving 13 bases between them. In germline, CDR1 is SNHLY, CDR2 FYNNEI. The DNA of the CDR3 is TGTGCCAGCAGTGTAGAAGGGTATCAAAACACCATATATTTT. Residues: CASSVEGYQNTIYF.

The chain combines TRBV6-5 with TRBJ2-2; 9 bases agree with TRBD1. CDR3 length: 15 amino acids. Germline V gene data show CDR1 as MNHEY and CDR2 as SVGAGI. J lost 6 bases, V lost 0 bases, and 2 bases had no gene match. CDR3 sequence: CASSYSRTGAGELFF. The CDR3 region has the DNA TGTGCCAGCAGTTACTCCCGGACAGGGGCCGGGGAGCTGTTTTTT.

V usage is TRBV18 and J usage is TRBJ1-1, with 8 bases fitting TRBD1. The CDR3 contains 19 residues. J gave up 1 base and V 3 bases, and 16 bases lay outside the gene matches. CDR1 is KGHSH and CDR2 is LQKENI in the germline V gene. CDR3 protein: CASSPLVTTGATKNTEAFF. The DNA of the CDR3 is TGTGCCAGCTCACCGCTTGTTACGACAGGGGCCACGAAGAACACTGAAGCTTTCTTT.

On this clone: Other DNA sequences within the sample encode an identical CDR3. This rearrangement joins TRBV11-2 to TRBJ2-5, with unresolved D. V was clipped by 5 bases and J by 2 bases, with 9 bases between them. In germline, CDR1 is SGHAT, CDR2 FQNNGV. The CDR3 extends over 13 amino acids. The CDR3: CASSLGRQETQYF. The CDR3 coding sequence is TGTGCCAGCAGCCTCGGACGGCAAGAGACCCAGTACTTC.

V gene TRBV9 combines with J gene TRBJ1-2; possibly TRBD1 for D (5 bases). The CDR3 contains 13 residues. Germline V gives CDR1 SGDLS, CDR2 YYNGEE. V lost 4 bases and J lost 4, with 11 bases in between. CDR3 protein: CASSPGGGYGYTF. The DNA of the CDR3 is TGTGCCAGCAGCCCGGGGGGGGGCTATGGCTACACCTTC.

The chain carries TRBV7-9 and TRBJ2-2; TRBD1 is a possible D gene (5 bases). The CDR3 has 13 amino acids. V lost 5 bases and J 7 bases, leaving 11 bases between the germline ends. Germline V gene lookup returns CDR1 SEHNR and CDR2 FQNEAQ (reference sequence). The DNA for the CDR3 is TGTGCCAGCAGCACGGACATCCTCGGGGAGCTGTTTTTT. It specifies CASSTDILGELFF.

This rearrangement joins TRBV7-2 to TRBJ1-5; a possible D gene is TRBD1 (6 bases). Germline CDR1 reads SGHTA; CDR2 reads FQGNSA. Trimming shortened V by 2 bases and J by 3 bases, and 11 bases separated the two germline ends. The CDR3 totals 15 residues. The CDR3 spells CASSLLGQNNQPQHF. The CDR3 nucleotides read TGTGCCAGCAGCTTACTCGGACAGAACAATCAGCCCCAGCATTTT.

This sequence joins TRBV3-1 (or the pseudogene TRBV3-2) and TRBJ1-5; D perhaps matches TRBD1 (5 bases). The germline gives CDR1 LGHDT, CDR2 YNNKEL (reference sequence). The CDR3 has 18 residues. V was clipped by 5 bases and J by 0 bases, with 20 bases between them. The CDR3 sequence is CASSSGAGFWDSNQPQHF. DNA for the CDR3: TGTGCCAGCAGCTCTGGGGCAGGGTTTTGGGATAGCAATCAGCCCCAGCATTTT.

This chain links TRBV6-5 with TRBJ1-6; 9 bases are a match to TRBD1. The CDR3 runs 14 residues. J gave up 9 bases and V 7 bases, and 7 bases lay outside the gene matches. The germline V gene has CDR1 MNHEY and CDR2 SVGAGI. The CDR3 DNA reads as TGTGCCAGCACTCGGACAGGGGAGGGTTCACCCCTCCACTTT. Translation gives CASTRTGEGSPLHF.

This clone showed up just once. The chain joins TRBV27 to TRBJ2-4; TRBD1 aligns across 8 bases. From germline, CDR1 is MNHEY and CDR2 SMNVEV (reference sequence). This CDR3 region has 15 residues. The ends lost 7 bases at V and 0 bases at J; junction bases unmatched: 5. The CDR3 here is CASIGTGLAKNIQYF. The CDR3 DNA reads TGTGCCAGCATCGGGACAGGACTAGCCAAAAACATTCAGTACTTC.

The chain has TRBV13 and TRBJ1-2; D is unresolved. V was cut by 5 bases and J by 0 bases, with 13 bases left in between. Per germline, CDR1 PRHDT and CDR2 FYEKMQ (reference sequence). There are 15 residues in the CDR3. DNA for the CDR3: TGTGCCAGCAGCCCCCGGGTCCCTACTAACTATGGCTACACCTTC. It is translated as CASSPRVPTNYGYTF. Together with reference TRBV13 and TRBJ1-2, the CDR3 gives the full variable domain: AAGVIQSPRHLIKEKRETATLKCYPIPRHDTVYWYQQGPGQDPQFLISFYEKMQSDKGSIPDRFSAQQFSDYHSELNMSSLELGDSALYFCASSPRVPTNYGYTFGSGTRLTVV.

The V gene is TRBV3-1 (or the pseudogene TRBV3-2), the J gene TRBJ1-6, with no clear D. The CDR3 covers 14 residues. V lost 2 bases, J lost 6 bases, and 8 bases lay in between. Germline values: CDR1 LGHDT, CDR2 YNNKEL (reference sequence). CDR3 loop: CASSQREINSPLHF. In nucleotides, the CDR3 is TGTGCCAGCAGCCAAAGGGAGATTAATTCACCCCTCCACTTT.

This clone was found once. The V call is TRBV20-1, the J call TRBJ1-2; weak D call: TRBD1 (5 bases). Looked up from germline, CDR1 is DFQATT and CDR2 is SNEGSKA (reference sequence). CDR3 length equals 11 residues. V lost 5 bases and J lost 8, with 12 bases in between. For the CDR3, the DNA is TGCAGTGCTCCGGGACTCGGGGGCTACACCTTC. Its protein product is CSAPGLGGYTF.